The 29 T cell receptor beta chains in this list originate from one sample, sequenced in a study of cytomegalovirus exposure and HLA in healthy donors. PCR used 60 Vbeta primers and 13 Jbeta primers. Some clones are missing from TCRdb's copy, which holds only in-frame ones; the method was immunoSEQ multiplex PCR. The sample's table shows some 120,000 clones. Sequencing input: PBMCs. The receptors originated from a man between 18 and 29 years old in good health and CMV-seronegative.

The V and J genes are TRBV28 and TRBJ2-7; D is possibly TRBD2 (5 bases). Germline CDR1 and CDR2: MDHEN and SYDVKM. V was cut by 7 bases and J by 0 bases, with 13 bases left in between. This CDR3 contains 14 residues. CDR3 in DNA: TGTGCCAGCACCGAAGGACTGCCCTCCTACGAGCAGTACTTC. It specifies CASTEGLPSYEQYF.

The rearrangement joins TRBV6-1 to TRBJ2-1; 15 nucleotides line up with TRBD2. This CDR3 has 16 residues. With V trimmed by 2 bases and J by 16 bases, 12 bases remained unmatched. Germline V gene sequence: CDR1 MNHNS, CDR2 SASEGT. The CDR3 bases are TGTGCCAGCAGTGAAAGCGGGACTAGCGGGGGGCGCCGCCGATTCTTC. It encodes CASSESGTSGGRRRFF.

The chain combines TRBV9 with TRBJ2-1, with 8 bases aligning to TRBD2. Germline trimming cut 7 bases from V and 0 bases from J; bases unmatched to any gene: 6. The CDR3 runs to 15 residues. Germline V lookup: CDR1 SGDLS, CDR2 YYNGEE. The DNA for the CDR3 is TGTGCCAGCGCTAGCGGGTCTGTCTCCTACAATGAGCAGTTCTTC. As protein: CASASGSVSYNEQFF.

The chain uses TRBV5-8 and TRBJ1-2, with D hard to call. This CDR3 comprises 15 residues. Trimming cost V 0 bases and J 3 bases, with 12 bases left between them. Germline V gives CDR1 SGHTS, CDR2 YDEGEE. This CDR3 is CASSLGSRRDYGYTF. CDR3 coding DNA: TGTGCCAGCAGCTTGGGATCCCGGAGGGACTATGGCTACACCTTC.

V and J are TRBV18 and TRBJ2-1, with 8 nucleotides matching TRBD2. This CDR3 contains 16 residues. J was trimmed by 2 bases and V by 2 bases; bases with no gene match: 5. The germline V gene encodes CDR1 KGHSH and CDR2 LQKENI. CDR3 nucleotide sequence: TGTGCCAGCTCACCAAGGACTAGCTTGCCCTACAATGAGCAGTTCTTC. This translates into CASSPRTSLPYNEQFF.

The chain recombines TRBV4-2 with TRBJ2-1; 14 bases map to TRBD2. The CDR3 sequence is 17 residues long. The junction had 10 bases not matched to a gene; V was cut back by 3 bases and J by 9 bases. The germline V gene has CDR1 LGHNA and CDR2 YNFKEQ. CDR3 nucleotide sequence: TGTGCCAGCAGCCACTCGCCGGGACTAGCGGGAGAGGGTGAGCAGTTCTTC. Translating gives CASSHSPGLAGEGEQFF.

V usage is TRBV6-4 and J usage is TRBJ2-1; D call uncertain. V lost 5 bases, J lost 3 bases, and 5 bases lay in between. The CDR3 is 12 amino acids. Germline lookup yields CDR1 MRHNA and CDR2 SNTAGT. The CDR3 protein is CASSSFYNEQFF. CDR3 sequence (DNA): TGTGCCAGCAGTTCTTTCTACAATGAGCAGTTCTTC.

The rearrangement joins TRBV30 to TRBJ2-3, with a weak D call TRBD2 (5 bases). Germline lookup yields CDR1 GTSNPN and CDR2 SVGIG (reference sequence). The germline V and J ends were trimmed by 2 bases and 2 bases, with 8 bases remaining between them. CDR3 length equals 13 residues. Written as DNA, the CDR3 is TGTGCCTGGAGTCCGGGAAACACAGATACGCAGTATTTT. Translated: CAWSPGNTDTQYF.

J is TRBJ2-1 and V is TRBV10-3, with 7 positions matching TRBD2. Per germline, CDR1 ENHRY and CDR2 SYGVKD. The J segment lost 10 bases and the V segment lost 8 bases, leaving 14 bases of the junction unmatched. The CDR3 extends over 14 amino acids. The CDR3 sequence is CAILGHPTGGEQFF. Here the CDR3 DNA reads TGTGCCATCCTAGGTCACCCCACGGGGGGAGAGCAGTTCTTC.

The J gene is TRBJ2-1, the V gene TRBV27, with D unclear. Between the trimmed V and J ends, which lost 3 bases and 2 bases, there was a span of 8 bases. Looked up from germline, CDR1 is MNHEY and CDR2 is SMNVEV (reference sequence). The CDR3 contains 14 residues. The CDR3 sequence: CASSFLGAYNEQFF. CDR3 nucleotides: TGTGCCAGCAGTTTCCTAGGAGCCTACAATGAGCAGTTCTTC.

This rearrangement joins TRBV9 to TRBJ2-2; 8 bases match TRBD2. The CDR3 covers 18 residues. Germline values: CDR1 SGDLS, CDR2 YYNGEE. The junction had 14 bases not matched to a gene; V was cut back by 3 bases and J by 4 bases. The DNA of the CDR3 is TGTGCCAGCAGCGGGATACCGGGACTAGGAGATATCACCGGGGAGCTGTTTTTT. This gives the protein CASSGIPGLGDITGELFF.

The J gene is TRBJ2-5, the V gene TRBV5-1; D is possibly TRBD1 (5 bases). CDR1 and CDR2 from the germline V gene are SGHRS and YFSETQ. The V end was cut by 2 bases, the J end by 2 bases, with 7 bases between. The CDR3 has 13 residues. The CDR3 sequence: CASSFAGQETQYF. Written as DNA, the CDR3 is TGCGCCAGCAGCTTTGCAGGGCAAGAGACCCAGTACTTC.

The chain carries TRBV10-1 and TRBJ2-2, with D perhaps matching TRBD2 (5 bases). The CDR3 spans 15 residues. V was shortened by 2 bases and J by 6 bases, with 13 bases between the two germline ends. CDR1 and CDR2 (germline): WNHNN, SYGVQD (reference sequence). CDR3 sequence: CASSENRGLAGELFF. The CDR3 nucleotides are TGCGCCAGCAGTGAGAATCGGGGTTTGGCCGGGGAGCTGTTTTTT.

Note on this clone: The germline gene is not matched at one end of the junction; a read error may be the cause. The CDR3 region is CASSLSWNTGELFF. The CDR3 DNA sequence: TGTGCTAGCAGCTTATCATGGAACACCGGGGAGCTGTTTTTT. V usage is TRBV7-7 and J usage is TRBJ2-2; unclear D gene. The CDR3 sequence is 14 residues long. Germline V gives CDR1 SSHAT, CDR2 FNYEAQ (reference sequence).

The chain has TRBV11-2 and TRBJ2-7, with D possibly matching TRBD2 (5 bases). The CDR3 length is 13 residues. With 5 bases removed from V and 5 bases from J, the gap between germline ends came to 13 bases. From germline, CDR1 is SGHAT and CDR2 FQNNGV. This CDR3 is CASSPVTMNEQYF. CDR3 in DNA: TGTGCCAGCAGCCCGGTGACTATGAACGAGCAGTACTTC.

The chain couples TRBV13 to TRBJ2-1; D perhaps matches TRBD2 (6 bases). The ends were cut back, 5 bases at V and 2 bases at J, with 10 bases in the middle. Per the germline V gene, CDR1 is PRHDT and CDR2 is FYEKMQ (reference sequence). CDR3 length: 14 amino acids. DNA of the CDR3: TGTGCCAGCAGCGCCGGGACTGCCTACAATGAGCAGTTCTTC. Its protein is CASSAGTAYNEQFF.

This chain joins TRBV14 and TRBJ2-5; 11 nucleotides align to TRBD2. The germline CDR1 and CDR2 sequences are SGHDN and FVKESK. The CDR3 has 15 residues. Losses at the gene ends were 4 bases for V and 2 bases for J; bases not matched to a gene: 3. The CDR3 is CASSRGTSGQETQYF. DNA for the CDR3: TGTGCCAGCAGCCGGGGGACTAGCGGACAAGAGACCCAGTACTTC.

The rearrangement uses TRBV2 and TRBJ1-1; 7 positions match TRBD1. Germline CDR1 is SNHLY and CDR2 is FYNNEI. This CDR3 is 14 amino acids long. After removal of 6 bases from V and 4 bases from J, the junction contained 8 bases not matched to a gene. The CDR3 reads CASSGIGGGTEAFF. For the CDR3, the DNA is TGTGCCAGCAGCGGAATAGGGGGCGGCACTGAAGCTTTCTTT.

V gene TRBV29-1 combines with J gene TRBJ2-7; TRBD2 matches 9 bases. Trimming removed 2 bases from V and 0 bases from J; junction bases left unmatched: 8. The CDR3 is made up of 16 amino acids. Germline CDR1 is SQVTM and CDR2 is ANQGSEA. This chain's CDR3 is CSVERLAGPSSYEQYF. CDR3 DNA: TGCAGCGTTGAACGGCTAGCGGGACCCAGCTCCTACGAGCAGTACTTC.

V is TRBV18 and J is TRBJ1-1, with a possible D match to TRBD1 (6 bases). V was shortened by 6 bases and J by 6 bases, with 20 bases between the two germline ends. This CDR3 has 15 residues. Germline lookup yields CDR1 KGHSH and CDR2 LQKENI. The CDR3 sequence: CASSRVLQGRAEAFF. The CDR3 DNA reads TGTGCCAGCTCGCGGGTTTTACAGGGAAGGGCTGAAGCTTTCTTT.

V and J are TRBV5-1 and TRBJ1-2; TRBD1 matches at 7 bases. Germline V CDR1 and CDR2: SGHRS, YFSETQ. V lost 4 bases and J lost 7; bases outside the gene matches: 10. The CDR3 consists of 14 residues. The CDR3 DNA reads as TGCGCCAGCAGCCATGGGACAGATATGGTTGGCTACACCTTC. Encoded protein: CASSHGTDMVGYTF.

The V and J genes are TRBV2 and TRBJ2-1, with 10 bases that match TRBD2. Germline CDR1 is SNHLY and CDR2 is FYNNEI. The CDR3 covers 14 residues. Trimming cost V 5 bases and J 9 bases; bases outside gene matches: 7. The CDR3 sequence is CASSSQRGGSEQFF. The CDR3 region has the DNA TGTGCCAGCAGTAGCCAGCGGGGGGGCAGTGAGCAGTTCTTC.

The chain employs TRBV19 and TRBJ1-5; D gene uncertain. V lost 10 bases, J lost 4 bases, and 11 bases lay in between. This CDR3 is built from 12 residues. Germline V gene lookup returns CDR1 LNHDA and CDR2 SQIVND (reference sequence). CDR3 nucleotide sequence: TGTGCCACCAAGAGGGAGAATCAGCCCCAGCATTTT. Its protein product is CATKRENQPQHF.

This chain links TRBV9 with TRBJ2-7, with D perhaps TRBD2 (6 bases). CDR3 length: 15 amino acids. With 4 bases removed from V and 3 bases from J, the gap between germline ends came to 17 bases. Per germline, CDR1 SGDLS and CDR2 YYNGEE. The CDR3 loop is CASSPRDWEFYEQYF. DNA of the CDR3: TGTGCCAGCAGCCCCCGGGACTGGGAATTCTACGAGCAGTACTTC.

This chain links TRBV11-1 with TRBJ1-4; D perhaps matches TRBD1 (5 bases). The CDR3 totals 12 residues. Trimming pared 0 bases from V and 11 bases from J, leaving 7 bases between. Germline values: CDR1 SGHAT, CDR2 FQDESV (reference sequence). DNA of the CDR3: TGTGCCAGCAGCTTAGCCCCAGGGAAACTGTTTTTT. This translates into CASSLAPGKLFF.

The rearrangement joins TRBV29-1 to TRBJ1-2; 7 positions agree with TRBD1. The CDR3 contains 15 residues. Germline-derived CDR1 and CDR2 are SQVTM and ANQGSEA. J gave up 7 bases and V 3 bases, and 14 bases lay outside the gene matches. CDR3 residues: CSVDTVPGGLGGYTF. CDR3 in DNA: TGCAGCGTTGACACTGTTCCAGGGGGTTTAGGTGGCTACACCTTC.

The gene calls are TRBV11-2 and TRBJ2-2; tentatively, D is TRBD1 (5 bases). Looked up from germline, CDR1 is SGHAT and CDR2 is FQNNGV. Trimming left V 5 bases short and J 7 bases short, with 17 bases between. The CDR3 has 15 residues. The CDR3 nucleotides are TGTGCCAGCAGCCTCACGGACACCCCCAACGGGGAGCTGTTTTTT. This translates into CASSLTDTPNGELFF.

The chain is built from TRBV5-1 and TRBJ1-1; possible D gene TRBD1, 5 bases. The germline V and J ends were trimmed by 0 bases and 0 bases, with 12 bases remaining between them. Per germline, CDR1 SGHRS and CDR2 YFSETQ. The CDR3 sequence is 16 residues long. The DNA for the CDR3 is TGCGCCAGCAGCTTGGCTTCCTGGGGCCTGAACACTGAAGCTTTCTTT. It codes for CASSLASWGLNTEAFF.

DNA of the CDR3: TGTGCCTGGGGGGCGCAGGGGAATTCACCCCTCCACTTT. Amino acids: CAWGAQGNSPLHF. J is TRBJ1-6 and V is TRBV30; D possibly corresponds to TRBD1 (6 bases). V gave up 5 bases and J gave up 7 bases, with 12 bases separating them. The CDR3 covers 13 residues. The germline gives CDR1 GTSNPN, CDR2 SVGIG (reference sequence).